This TCR beta chain was recovered during a study of cytomegalovirus exposure and HLA in healthy donors (dated by TCRdb to the late 2010s). For the wider study: In an earlier analysis of fewer than 750 of the donors, approximately 300 Gb of sequence data and some 100 million unique TCR beta sequences from about 180 million T cells were reported. An early release covering some 640 HLA-typed donors comprised about 300 gigabases of sequencing data and about 90 million unique TCR sequences. Of the approximately 400 genotyped donors, 75% to 85% were placed in the genetic ancestry cluster associated with self-reported Caucasian donors. The study aimed to test whether signatures of past pathogen exposure could be identified by cataloging public T cell receptors. Using immunosequencing, the study profiled T cell repertoires from 550 to 750 subjects and related those repertoires to cytomegalovirus serostatus. Along with the approximately 620-subject first cohort, a separate validation cohort of 120 different subjects was used. To predict cytomegalovirus infection status, the study brought together high-throughput TCR immunosequencing, statistical association of individual TCRs with disease status, and machine learning. In a later analysis, previously published TCR beta repertoires from 666 donors were re-analyzed and high-resolution HLA genotyping was added so that TCR occurrence patterns could be studied. Rather than using new phenotypic data, the later analysis identified candidate immune exposures from TCR beta sequences and from how often those sequences occurred across donors. An earlier analysis of some 600 of the donors applied high-throughput TCR beta sequencing to assess whether each TCR beta V gene segment acted as functional or pseudogenic. Donor age, sex, ethnicity and CMV serostatus were compiled alongside the repertoire data. In a later genetic analysis, genome-wide SNP genotypes for about three fifths of the 666 donors were used, and that subset was treated as a discovery cohort. Every repertoire in the discovery cohort had been generated on one and the same sequencing platform. Both class I and class II loci were covered by HLA typing, at four-digit resolution. Typing coverage varied by locus: roughly 629-640 donors for A, B, C, DRB1 and DQB1; under 550 for DQA1; 600 to 610 for DPA1; approximately 470 for DPB1. Because of strong linkage in the cohort, a few DR-DQ haplotypes were treated as single units for association and clustering. Across 300 to 400 genotyped donors of the cohort, an average of approximately 240,000 unique TCR beta nucleotide sequences per donor were sequenced, and roughly 20% of those sequences were non-productive.

The germline ends are 14 bases apart after V is trimmed by 4 bases and J by 1 base. Per the germline V gene, SGHRS is the CDR1 and YFSETQ is the CDR2. The CDR3 sequence holds 15 residues, the cysteine and phenylalanine included. Only CDR3 DNA is held: 45 bases, read in frame from base 1. Library creation used the immunoSEQ multiplex PCR assay. A mixture of 60 forward primers for TCR Vbeta segments and 13 reverse primers for TCR Jbeta segments was used in the multiplex PCR. Amplification of the CDR3 region of rearranged TCR beta genes was performed with a multiplex PCR assay on genomic DNA. The Illumina HiSeq System was used to sequence the amplified TCR beta libraries as 87-base-pair reads. Per the original workflow: Across the 670 or so repertoires, a later analysis counted 75 million to 90 million unique TCR beta chains, 9.5 million to 13 million of which were shared by at least two donors. To remove PCR and sequencing errors, raw reads were error-corrected and collapsed into unique sequences using a nearest-neighbor algorithm that merged closely related sequences. Alignment of CDR3 sequences to IMGT reference sequences was used to assign V, D and J gene segments. For a sequence to be retained, a match of at least six nucleotides to both a V gene segment and a J gene segment was required. A rearrangement was called productive if the CDR3 had no stop codons and remained in frame with V and J, and every other rearrangement was called non-productive. Following IMGT convention, CDR3 was defined as the stretch from the second conserved V-encoded cysteine to the conserved J-encoded phenylalanine. The earlier analysis of approximately 500 of the donors excluded sequences that lacked an unambiguous match to a single V gene segment. An earlier analysis of about 600 of the donors called V segments functional above 56.7% productive rearrangements and segregating when the between-donor standard deviation exceeded 5%. A statistical classification framework was built to diagnose cytomegalovirus status from the catalog of TCR beta chain sequences. In a later analysis, TCR nucleotide sequences were compared against IMGT/GENE-DB human TR gene sequences so that V and J genes could be assigned. In a later analysis, CDR3 sequences and most-parsimonious VDJ recombination scenarios were assigned using the TCRdist pipeline. In a later analysis, each TCR beta chain was defined by its CDR3 amino acid sequence together with its V-gene family, and reads lacking a unique V-gene family were excluded. In a later analysis, some 600 highly shared, low-generation-probability nucleotide sequences were removed to address suspected cross-contamination and a sequencing artifact. In a later analysis, a clonal expansion index was calculated for each public chain from normalized within-repertoire ranks of inferred template counts. A later analysis computed generation probabilities with a VDJ recombination model fitted to out-of-frame rearrangements, and checked the results against IGoR. A later analysis scored TCR-TCR, TCR-HLA and TCR-CMV co-occurrence with hypergeometric tests, applying a repertoire-size bias correction to TCR pairs. In a later analysis, false discovery rates were estimated by permuting HLA or CMV assignments 20 times. In a later analysis, co-occurring TCRs were grouped with DBSCAN, and TCRdist sequence similarity was added when clustering was performed within HLA-allele-positive subsets. Repertoires with fewer than 30,000 or more than 120,000 public chains, plus five repertoires with anomalous nucleotide sharing, were excluded from co-occurrence clustering. The table comes from immuneACCESS by way of TCRdb, which keeps in-frame sequences with V and J called. Part of the clones is missing from these tables; in studies checked, under half for an unresolved V gene and the rest for unknown reasons. The DNA was the basis for D and trimming; V, J and clone size are from that table. For this sample there are roughly 190,000 clones; roughly four fifths appear just once. Approximately 2.1% of the sample is taken by the ten largest.

The paper's findings and limits, for the study overall: In vitro tests confirmed that a few of the cytomegalovirus-associated TCR beta chains recognize cytomegalovirus antigens. Some IMGT-functional V segments, including TRBV6-2 and TRBV6-3, could not be told apart with the 87-base-pair reads, so those segments were excluded. In a later analysis, HLA-associated TCR beta chains were found to be more clonally expanded and to have lower generation probabilities than equally common non-associated chains. According to a later analysis, TCR association rates differed among HLA loci, with DRB1 alleles showing the most associated TCRs and HLA-C alleles showing the fewest. Because HLA typing was missing for some donors at each locus, association tests included only the typed subset. A later analysis reported that several top co-occurrence clusters appeared linked to parvovirus B19, influenza, CMV and Epstein-Barr virus. While some public TCRs were present in many individuals, most TCR sequences turned up only very rarely across donors. A further reported finding was that TCR beta sequences accurately predicted the HLA-A and HLA-B alleles for most subjects in the first cohort. The study gave a list of over 150 TCR beta chains associated with cytomegalovirus. When HLA alleles, especially DR and DQ, strongly co-occurred, attributing TCR associations to individual alleles was difficult. In a later genetic analysis, a missense DCLRE1C variant was associated with V-gene and J-gene trimming of TCR beta chains, and the association was replicated in an independent cohort. In an earlier analysis of 587 of the donors, most TCR beta V segments appeared in productive rearrangements about 87% or about 30% of the time, broadly matching IMGT annotations. Correlated functional status among segregating V segments might reflect linkage disequilibrium, but an unknown experimental factor could not be ruled out. A cluster of highly shared sequence variants was judged likely to be a technical artifact of the sequencing pipeline. In a later genetic analysis, fewer N-insertions in productive TCRs were reported among donors in an Asian-associated ancestry cluster than the roughly 700-donor mean. Roughly uniform sequencing depth across donors was assumed in presence/absence analyses, although this assumption may not hold. The authors suggested that the approach could potentially be generalized to other disease states and immunological phenotypes. Specific HLA alleles were associated with 16,951 TCR beta sequences at a false discovery rate of 0.05 in a later analysis. Immune exposure information for the cohort was limited to CMV serostatus. In both the original and validation cohorts, the classifier was reported to diagnose cytomegalovirus status with high specificity and sensitivity. According to a later analysis, most CMV-associated TCR beta chains appeared to be HLA-restricted, and the HLA associations seemed to be driven largely by CMV exposure. Because counts were too low, seventeen rarely observed V segments, including chromosome 9 orphons, were excluded from the earlier analysis of 500 to 700 of the donors. The cohort was sequenced for TCR beta chains only, and without alpha or paired-chain data the features that could be detected were limited.

The cohort was made up of roughly 670 healthy bone marrow donors. At the time of sampling, all cohort members were nominally healthy, though unrecorded immune exposures were likely present. The donor tested CMV seropositive and was one of the 289 seropositive cohort members. Each donor provided a peripheral blood sample, and peripheral blood mononuclear cells were used for TCR beta sequencing. Genomic DNA extraction from the blood cell samples was performed with the Qiagen DNeasy Blood Extraction Kit. This clone occurred a few times. The specificity of this receptor is unknown. Qualities for individual bases were not recorded, and no much larger clone is one base off.

The chain couples TRBV5-1 to TRBJ1-1; the best D guess is TRBD1, with 6 bases matching. The source of this sequence is a woman aged 30 to 39 in good health and CMV-seropositive. Material: PBMCs. The CDR3 reads CASSRLDSSNTEAFF. Read as DNA, the sequence is TGCGCCAGCAGCCGACTGGACAGCTCGAACACTGAAGCTTTCTTT.